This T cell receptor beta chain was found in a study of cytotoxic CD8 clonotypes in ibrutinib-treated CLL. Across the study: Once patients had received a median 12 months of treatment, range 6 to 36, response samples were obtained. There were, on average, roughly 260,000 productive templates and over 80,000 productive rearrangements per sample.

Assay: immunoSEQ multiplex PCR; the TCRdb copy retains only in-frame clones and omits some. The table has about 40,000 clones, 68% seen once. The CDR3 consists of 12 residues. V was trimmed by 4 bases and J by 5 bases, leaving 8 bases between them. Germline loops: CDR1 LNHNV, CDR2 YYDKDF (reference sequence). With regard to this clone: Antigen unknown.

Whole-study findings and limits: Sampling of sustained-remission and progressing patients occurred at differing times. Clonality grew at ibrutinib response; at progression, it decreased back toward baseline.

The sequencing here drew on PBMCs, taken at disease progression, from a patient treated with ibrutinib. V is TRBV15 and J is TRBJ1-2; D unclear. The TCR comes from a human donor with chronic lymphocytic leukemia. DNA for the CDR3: TGTGCCACCAGCACTCTCCTGTATGGCTACACCTTC. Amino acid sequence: CATSTLLYGYTF.